This entry is about one T cell receptor beta chain. The antigen is unknown. This sample was taken from a study of OX40 agonist ivuxolimab in advanced cancers. Study as a whole: The patients' treatment was ivuxolimab, an agonistic anti-OX40 (CD134) antibody. The dose-escalation group included hepatocellular carcinoma, melanoma, renal cell carcinoma and head and neck cancer. Findings and limits, study-wide: Some nonresponders additionally presented with little normalized T-cell clonal expansion.

The data were produced by immunoSEQ multiplex PCR, yet TCRdb's version contains in-frame clones alone and is incomplete. Among about 62,000 clones, about four fifths were seen once, and the ten largest hold 5.5% to 6%. J was trimmed by 3 bases and V by 0 bases; bases with no gene match: 4. The CDR3 sequence is 15 residues long. Looked up from germline, CDR1 is SGHDT and CDR2 is YYEEEE. This rearrangement joins TRBV5-6 to TRBJ2-3, with 7 bases matching TRBD2. The receptor's source is an adult with an advanced solid tumor such as melanoma, head and neck, liver or kidney cancer. The sample here was CD4+ or CD8+ T cells sorted from blood, taken in a trial of the OX40 agonist ivuxolimab. The CDR3 bases are TGTGCCAGCAGCTTGGGCGGGGGAGGGACAGATACGCAGTATTTT. Its protein product is CASSLGGGGTDTQYF.